These 8 T cell receptor beta chains share one sample of origin, sequenced in a study of OX40 agonist ivuxolimab in advanced cancers. TCRdb's copy holds only in-frame clones and misses some; the assay was immunoSEQ multiplex PCR. The sample yields some 85,000 clones, about nine tenths seen once. This specimen consisted of CD4+ or CD8+ T cells sorted from blood, obtained in a trial of the OX40 agonist ivuxolimab. All receptors come from an adult with an advanced solid tumor such as melanoma, head and neck, liver or kidney cancer.

The chain joins TRBV10-2 to TRBJ2-7; D perhaps matches TRBD1 (5 bases). The CDR3 extends over 11 amino acids. V lost 8 bases, J lost 5 bases, and 10 bases lay in between. Germline-derived CDR1 and CDR2 are WSHSY and SAAADI. For the CDR3, the DNA is TGCGCCAGCCTCGACAGTCACGAGCAGTACTTC. This sequence encodes CASLDSHEQYF.

The chain links TRBV27 to TRBJ2-7; a possible D gene is TRBD1 (6 bases). The V gene's germline CDR1 is MNHEY and CDR2 SMNVEV (reference sequence). V lost 6 bases and J 5 bases, leaving 14 bases between the germline ends. The CDR3 extends over 13 amino acids. The CDR3 loop reads CASSPGTFDEQYF. CDR3 nucleotides: TGTGCCAGCAGCCCCGGGACATTCGACGAGCAGTACTTC.

Only one count was recorded for this clone. This chain links TRBV9 with TRBJ2-2; 12 bases are a match to TRBD2. The trim removed 0 bases at V and 0 bases at J, leaving 3 bases unmatched. CDR3 length: 18 residues. Germline CDR1 is SGDLS and CDR2 is YYNGEE. The CDR3: CASSVGLAGGPNTGELFF. The CDR3 nucleotides read TGTGCCAGCAGCGTAGGTCTAGCGGGAGGGCCGAACACCGGGGAGCTGTTTTTT.

The V call is TRBV6-4, the J call TRBJ2-6; maybe TRBD1 (6 bases). Trimming removed 0 bases at V and 4 bases at J, with 13 bases between. This CDR3 has 17 residues. Germline loops: CDR1 MRHNA, CDR2 SNTAGT. The CDR3 sequence is CASSDSSSGAGANVLTF. The DNA for the CDR3 is TGTGCCAGCAGTGACTCAAGTTCAGGGGCCGGGGCCAACGTCCTGACTTTC.

This rearrangement joins TRBV2 to TRBJ2-1, with D unresolved. With 6 bases removed from V and 8 bases from J, the gap between germline ends came to 11 bases. The CDR3 has 12 residues. Germline-derived CDR1 and CDR2 are SNHLY and FYNNEI. CDR3 amino acids: CASRGEAHEQFF. The CDR3, as DNA: TGTGCCAGCAGGGGCGAAGCGCATGAGCAGTTCTTC. Combining the CDR3 with reference TRBV2 and TRBJ2-1 gives the whole variable domain EPEVTQTPSHQVTQMGQEVILRCVPISNHLYFYWYRQILGQKVEFLVSFYNNEISEKSEIFDDQFSVERPDGSNFTLKIRSTKLEDSAMYFCASRGEAHEQFFGPGTRLTVL.

V usage is TRBV12-5 and J usage is TRBJ2-5; 9 bases agree with TRBD1. Germline trimming cut 1 base from V and 5 bases from J; bases unmatched to any gene: 2. Per the germline V gene, CDR1 is LGHNT and CDR2 is FRNRAP. The CDR3 sequence is 14 residues long. The CDR3 region is CASGLDRGRETQYF. The CDR3 DNA sequence: TGTGCTAGTGGTTTGGACAGGGGGCGGGAGACCCAGTACTTC.

This chain joins TRBV11-2 and TRBJ2-1; 7 positions agree with TRBD1. Trimming cost V 5 bases and J 3 bases; bases outside gene matches: 7. In germline, CDR1 is SGHAT, CDR2 FQNNGV. The CDR3 contains 15 residues. CDR3 amino acids: CASSARTGGYNEQFF. The CDR3 bases are TGTGCCAGCAGCGCCAGGACAGGCGGCTACAATGAGCAGTTCTTC.

This clone appeared a single time. CDR3 coding DNA: TGTGCCAGCAGTTTATCAGGGGCGCCGAACACCGGGGAGCTGTTTTTT. Translation gives CASSLSGAPNTGELFF. This chain joins TRBV6-5 and TRBJ2-2, with D possibly TRBD1 on 6 matching bases. V shed 4 bases and J shed 0 bases, with 12 bases lying between them. This CDR3 has 16 residues. The V gene's germline CDR1 is MNHEY and CDR2 SVGAGI.